This TCR beta chain was recorded in a study of response to subunit inactivated influenza vaccine. General study findings and limits: It was suggested by the authors that few new T cells are recruited by each seasonal influenza vaccination.

V dropped 2 bases and J dropped 3 bases, with 17 bases sitting between them. There are 16 residues in the CDR3. Germline V lookup: CDR1 MNHEY, CDR2 SVGEGT. Regarding this clonotype: What it binds is unknown.

TCRdb called the RT-PCR reads again in MiXCR, with one record for every CDR3 protein. The sample comprises fewer than 800,000 distinct CDR3 sequences, about a sixth of which are singletons, and roughly 11% rests with the top ten. Sequenced here: PBMCs from blood, sampled approximately 13 days after vaccination. The chain joins TRBV6-2 or TRBV6-3 to TRBJ2-7; perhaps TRBD1 as D (5 bases). This receptor was taken from a man over 45 who received an inactivated influenza vaccine. CDR3 nucleotide sequence: TGTGCCAGCAGTTACGGGTCAGGGTCGAGTTTCTACGAGCAGTACTTC. Translation gives CASSYGSGSSFYEQYF.